The source of this TCR beta chain is a study of vaccination effects on CD4 cells after COVID-19. A word on this clone: As yet, its antigen is unknown.

The V and J ends lost 3 bases and 5 bases respectively, with 10 bases between them. The germline V gene has CDR1 GTSNPN and CDR2 SVGIG (reference sequence). CDR3 size: 12 residues. Clones were read by immunoSEQ multiplex PCR, and TCRdb kept only the in-frame ones, dropping some. The sample shows 8,500 to 13,000 clones, about 76% of them seen only once. Before sequencing, viral peptide pools were used by the ViraFEST assay to expand antigen-specific CD4+ T cells. Researchers isolated CD4+ T cells once about eleven days of culture had elapsed. PBMC cultures contained two million cells per well, about 11 IU/ml IL-2 and 10 ug/ml peptides.

V is TRBV30 and J is TRBJ1-2; weak D call: TRBD1 (6 bases). The origin of this receptor is a human donor who received a COVID-19 vaccine. The sample in question was CD4+ T cells from PBMCs cultured with HCoV-229E spike peptides, obtained before COVID-19 vaccination. The CDR3 DNA is TGTGCCTGGAGGGACAGCAGATATGGCTACACCTTC. It yields the protein CAWRDSRYGYTF.